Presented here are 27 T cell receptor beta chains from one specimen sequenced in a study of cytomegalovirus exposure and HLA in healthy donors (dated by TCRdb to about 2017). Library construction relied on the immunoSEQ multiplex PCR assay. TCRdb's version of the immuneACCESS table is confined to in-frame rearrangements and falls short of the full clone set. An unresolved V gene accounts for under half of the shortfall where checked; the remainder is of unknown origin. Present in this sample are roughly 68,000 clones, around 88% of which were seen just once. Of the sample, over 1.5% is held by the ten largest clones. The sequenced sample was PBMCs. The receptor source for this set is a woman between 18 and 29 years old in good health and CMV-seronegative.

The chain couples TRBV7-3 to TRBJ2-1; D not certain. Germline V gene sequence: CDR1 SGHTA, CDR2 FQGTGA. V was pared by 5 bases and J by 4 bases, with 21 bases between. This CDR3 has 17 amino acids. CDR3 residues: CASSPNPQTNGYNEQFF. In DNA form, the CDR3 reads TGTGCCAGCAGCCCCAATCCCCAGACAAACGGTTACAATGAGCAGTTCTTC. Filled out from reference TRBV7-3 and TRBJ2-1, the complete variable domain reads GAGVSQTPSNKVTEKGKYVELRCDPISGHTALYWYRQSLGQGPEFLIYFQGTGAADDSGLPNDRFFAVRPEGSVSTLKIQRTERGDSAVYLCASSPNPQTNGYNEQFFGPGTRLTVL.

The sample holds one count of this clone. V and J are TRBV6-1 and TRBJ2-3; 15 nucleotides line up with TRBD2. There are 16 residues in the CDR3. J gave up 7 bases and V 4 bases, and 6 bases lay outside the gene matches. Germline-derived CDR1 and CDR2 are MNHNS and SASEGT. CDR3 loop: CASSGTSGGVVYTQYF. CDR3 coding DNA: TGTGCCAGCAGTGGGACTAGCGGGGGGGTGGTATATACGCAGTATTTT.

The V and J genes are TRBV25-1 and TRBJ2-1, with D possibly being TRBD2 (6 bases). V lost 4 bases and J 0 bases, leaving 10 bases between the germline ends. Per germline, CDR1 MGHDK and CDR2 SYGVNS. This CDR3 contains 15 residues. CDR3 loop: CASSGTSYSYNEQFF. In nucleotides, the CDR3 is TGTGCCAGCAGTGGAACTAGCTACTCCTACAATGAGCAGTTCTTC.

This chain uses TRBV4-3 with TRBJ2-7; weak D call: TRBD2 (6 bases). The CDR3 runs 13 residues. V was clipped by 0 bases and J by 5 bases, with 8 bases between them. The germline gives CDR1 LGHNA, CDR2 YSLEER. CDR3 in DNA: TGCGCCAGCAGCCAAGAGCGGGGAAACGAGCAGTACTTC. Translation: CASSQERGNEQYF.

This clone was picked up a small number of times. CDR3 amino acids: CASSGGWNYGYTF. The CDR3 DNA sequence: TGTGCCAGCAGCGGGGGTTGGAACTATGGCTACACCTTC. The chain combines TRBV25-1 with TRBJ1-2; D might be TRBD1 (5 bases). The V end was cut by 6 bases, the J end by 2 bases, with 10 bases between. Germline V gene lookup returns CDR1 MGHDK and CDR2 SYGVNS. The CDR3 is 13 amino acids.

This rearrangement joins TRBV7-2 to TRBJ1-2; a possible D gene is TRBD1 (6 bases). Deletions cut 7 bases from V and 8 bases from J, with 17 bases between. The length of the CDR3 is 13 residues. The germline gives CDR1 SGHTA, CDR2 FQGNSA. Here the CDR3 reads CASTIYRDGGYTF. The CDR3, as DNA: TGTGCCAGCACCATTTACAGGGATGGCGGCTACACCTTC.

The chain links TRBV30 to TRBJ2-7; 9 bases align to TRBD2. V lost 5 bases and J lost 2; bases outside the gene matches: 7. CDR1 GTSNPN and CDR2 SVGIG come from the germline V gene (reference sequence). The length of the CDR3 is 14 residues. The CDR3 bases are TGTGCCTGGGGGGCCGCGGGGGGGCCCTACGAGCAGTACTTC. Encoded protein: CAWGAAGGPYEQYF.

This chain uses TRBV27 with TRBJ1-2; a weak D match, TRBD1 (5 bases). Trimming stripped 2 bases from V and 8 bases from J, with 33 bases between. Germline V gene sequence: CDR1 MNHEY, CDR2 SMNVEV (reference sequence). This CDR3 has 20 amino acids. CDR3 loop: CASSLTKYRGSRTQVYGYTF. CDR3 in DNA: TGTGCCAGCAGTTTAACTAAGTATCGGGGGTCCAGAACCCAGGTATACGGCTACACCTTC.

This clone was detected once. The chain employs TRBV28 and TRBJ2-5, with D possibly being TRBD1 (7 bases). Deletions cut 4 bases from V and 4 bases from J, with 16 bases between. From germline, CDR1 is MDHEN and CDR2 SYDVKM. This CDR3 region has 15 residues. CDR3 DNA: TGTGCCAGCAGTTCCATGAGACAGGGAGGAGAGACCCAGTACTTC. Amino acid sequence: CASSSMRQGGETQYF. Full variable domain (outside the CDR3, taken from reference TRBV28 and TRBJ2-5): DVKVTQSSRYLVKRTGEKVFLECVQDMDHENMFWYRQDPGLGLRLIYFSYDVKMKEKGDIPEGYSVSREKKERFSLILESASTNQTSMYLCASSSMRQGGETQYFGPGTRLLVL.

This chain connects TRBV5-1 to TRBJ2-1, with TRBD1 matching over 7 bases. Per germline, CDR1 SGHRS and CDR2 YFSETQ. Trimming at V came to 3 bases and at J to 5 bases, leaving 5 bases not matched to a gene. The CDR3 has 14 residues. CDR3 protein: CASSSGQINNEQFF. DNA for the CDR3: TGCGCCAGCAGCTCGGGACAGATTAACAATGAGCAGTTCTTC.

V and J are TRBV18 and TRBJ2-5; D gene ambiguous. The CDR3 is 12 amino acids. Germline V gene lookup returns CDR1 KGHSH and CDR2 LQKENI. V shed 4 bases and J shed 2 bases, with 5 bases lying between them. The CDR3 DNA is TGTGCCAGCTCACTCCAACAAGAGACCCAGTACTTC. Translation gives CASSLQQETQYF.

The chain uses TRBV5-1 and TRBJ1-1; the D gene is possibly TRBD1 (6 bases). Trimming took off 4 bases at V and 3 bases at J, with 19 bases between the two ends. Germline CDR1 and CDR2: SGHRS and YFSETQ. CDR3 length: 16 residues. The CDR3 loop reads CASSPHPDRAHTEAFF. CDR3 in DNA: TGCGCCAGCAGCCCCCATCCGGACAGAGCTCACACTGAAGCTTTCTTT.

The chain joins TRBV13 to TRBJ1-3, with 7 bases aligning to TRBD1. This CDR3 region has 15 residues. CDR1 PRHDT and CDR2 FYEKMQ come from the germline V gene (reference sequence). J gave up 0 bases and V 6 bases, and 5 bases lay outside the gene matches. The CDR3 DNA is TGTGCCAGCAGTTGGGACAGACGCTCTGGAAACACCATATATTTT. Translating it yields CASSWDRRSGNTIYF.

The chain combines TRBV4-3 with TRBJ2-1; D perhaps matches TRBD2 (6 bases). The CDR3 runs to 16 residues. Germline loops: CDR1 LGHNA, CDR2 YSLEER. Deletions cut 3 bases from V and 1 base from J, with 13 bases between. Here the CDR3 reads CASSHPLAGSYNEQFF. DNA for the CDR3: TGCGCCAGCAGCCACCCTCTGGCGGGGTCCTACAATGAGCAGTTCTTC.

The CDR3 DNA reads TGTGCCAGCAGCTTGGAGAGTGTCTCCTACGAGCAGTACTTC. Its translation: CASSLESVSYEQYF. This rearrangement joins TRBV5-5 to TRBJ2-7; no firm D call. V was pared by 0 bases and J by 0 bases, with 7 bases between. Per the germline V gene, CDR1 is SGHKS and CDR2 is YYEKEE (reference sequence). The CDR3 is 14 amino acids.

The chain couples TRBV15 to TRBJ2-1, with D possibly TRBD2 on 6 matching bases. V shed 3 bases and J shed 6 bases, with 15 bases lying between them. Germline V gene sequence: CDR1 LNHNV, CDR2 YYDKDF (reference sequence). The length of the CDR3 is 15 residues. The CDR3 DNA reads TGTGCCACCAGCAGGCGGGACTTATTCAGCAATGAGCAGTTCTTC. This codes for CATSRRDLFSNEQFF. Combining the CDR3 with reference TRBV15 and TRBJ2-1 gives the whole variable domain DAMVIQNPRYQVTQFGKPVTLSCSQTLNHNVMYWYQQKSSQAPKLLFHYYDKDFNNEADTPDNFQSRRPNTSFCFLDIRSPGLGDTAMYLCATSRRDLFSNEQFFGPGTRLTVL.

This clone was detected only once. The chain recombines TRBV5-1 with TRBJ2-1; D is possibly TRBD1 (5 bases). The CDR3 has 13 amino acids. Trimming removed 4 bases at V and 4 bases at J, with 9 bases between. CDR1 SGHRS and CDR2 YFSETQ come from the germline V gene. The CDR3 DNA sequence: TGCGCCAGCAGCCCGGACATTTACAATGAGCAGTTCTTC. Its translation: CASSPDIYNEQFF.

This CDR3 is CASSLSGQGVGYTF. The CDR3 DNA follows: TGTGCCAGCAGCTTATCGGGACAGGGGGTTGGCTACACCTTC. V is TRBV7-2 and J is TRBJ1-2; 11 bases align to TRBD1. This CDR3 is built from 14 residues. V dropped 2 bases and J dropped 7; count of bases not matched to a gene: 3. Germline CDR1 and CDR2: SGHTA and FQGNSA.

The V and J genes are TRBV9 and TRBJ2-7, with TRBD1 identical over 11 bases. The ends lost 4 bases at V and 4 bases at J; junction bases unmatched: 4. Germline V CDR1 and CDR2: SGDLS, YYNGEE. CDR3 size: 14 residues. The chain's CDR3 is CASSRGQGDYEQYF. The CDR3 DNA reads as TGTGCCAGCAGCAGGGGACAGGGGGATTACGAGCAGTACTTC.

The CDR3 sequence is CASSPHPIAGVYEQYF. CDR3 bases: TGTGCCAGCAGTCCCCACCCCATAGCGGGAGTCTACGAGCAGTACTTC. The genes are TRBV28 and TRBJ2-7, with 9 bases fitting TRBD2. J lost 3 bases, V lost 5 bases, and 11 bases had no gene match. The germline CDR1 and CDR2 sequences are MDHEN and SYDVKM. The CDR3 covers 16 residues.

The chain's CDR3 is CASSPGAGELFF. The CDR3 nucleotides are TGCGCCAGCAGTCCGGGGGCCGGGGAGCTGTTTTTT. The V call is TRBV10-1, the J call TRBJ2-2, with a tentative D call TRBD2 (6 bases). CDR1 is WNHNN and CDR2 is SYGVQD in the germline V gene (reference sequence). The CDR3 has 12 residues. V was shortened by 5 bases and J by 6 bases, with 7 bases between the two germline ends.

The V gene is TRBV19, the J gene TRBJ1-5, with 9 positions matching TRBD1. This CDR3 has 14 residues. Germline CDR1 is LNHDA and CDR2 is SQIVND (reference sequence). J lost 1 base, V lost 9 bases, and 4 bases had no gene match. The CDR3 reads CASSDRGSNQPQHF. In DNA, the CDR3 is TGTGCCAGCTCGGACAGGGGCAGCAATCAGCCCCAGCATTTT. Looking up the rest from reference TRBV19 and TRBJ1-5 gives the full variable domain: DGGITQSPKYLFRKEGQNVTLSCEQNLNHDAMYWYRQDPGQGLRLIYYSQIVNDFQKGDIAEGYSVSREKKESFPLTVTSAQKNPTAFYLCASSDRGSNQPQHFGDGTRLSIL.

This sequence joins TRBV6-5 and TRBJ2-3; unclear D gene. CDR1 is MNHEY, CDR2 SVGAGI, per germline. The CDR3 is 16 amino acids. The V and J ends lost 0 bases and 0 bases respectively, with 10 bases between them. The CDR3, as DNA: TGTGCCAGCAGTTACTCTCCCGTTCCGAGCACAGATACGCAGTATTTT. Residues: CASSYSPVPSTDTQYF.

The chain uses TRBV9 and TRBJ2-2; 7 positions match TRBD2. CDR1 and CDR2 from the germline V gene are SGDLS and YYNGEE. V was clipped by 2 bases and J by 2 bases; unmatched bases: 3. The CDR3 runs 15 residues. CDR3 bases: TGTGCCAGCAGCGTCCTAGCGGAAAACACCGGGGAGCTGTTTTTT. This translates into CASSVLAENTGELFF.

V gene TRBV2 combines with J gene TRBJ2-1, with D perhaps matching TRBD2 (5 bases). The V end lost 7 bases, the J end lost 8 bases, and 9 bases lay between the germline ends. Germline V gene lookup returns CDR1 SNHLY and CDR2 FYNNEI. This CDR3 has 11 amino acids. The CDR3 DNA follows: TGTGCCAGCACAACTAGGGATGAGCAGTTCTTC. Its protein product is CASTTRDEQFF. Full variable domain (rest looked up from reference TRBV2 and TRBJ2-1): EPEVTQTPSHQVTQMGQEVILRCVPISNHLYFYWYRQILGQKVEFLVSFYNNEISEKSEIFDDQFSVERPDGSNFTLKIRSTKLEDSAMYFCASTTRDEQFFGPGTRLTVL.

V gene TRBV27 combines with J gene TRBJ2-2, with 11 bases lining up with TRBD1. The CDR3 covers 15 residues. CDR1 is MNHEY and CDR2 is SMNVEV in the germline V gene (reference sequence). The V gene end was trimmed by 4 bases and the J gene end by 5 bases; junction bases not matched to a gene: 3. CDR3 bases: TGTGCCAGCAGTTATGGACAGGGGGCGACCGGGGAGCTGTTTTTT. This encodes CASSYGQGATGELFF.

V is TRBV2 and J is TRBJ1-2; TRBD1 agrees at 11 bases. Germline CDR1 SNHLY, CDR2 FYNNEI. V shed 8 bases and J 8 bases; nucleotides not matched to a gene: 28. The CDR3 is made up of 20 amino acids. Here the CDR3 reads CASHPNPTRTGGSTFRGYTF. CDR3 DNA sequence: TGTGCCAGCCACCCGAACCCGACGCGGACAGGGGGCTCGACCTTCCGGGGCTACACCTTC.